This T cell receptor (beta chain) was recorded in a study of control samples from healthy donors and cancer patients. Germline-derived CDR1 and CDR2 are KGHSH and LQKENI. This CDR3 contains 14 residues. Trimming cost V 3 bases and J 0 bases, with 8 bases left between them. Here immunoSEQ multiplex PCR was the method, and the copy in TCRdb shows in-frame clones only, minus some. The sample lists over 100,000 clones; roughly nine tenths were seen once. The source is a woman under 30 in good health. Sequencing input: blood. The chain combines TRBV18 with TRBJ1-1; D gene ambiguous. CDR3 DNA sequence: TGTGCCAGCTCACCCGTGACGATGAACACTGAAGCTTTCTTT. This encodes CASSPVTMNTEAFF.